A single sample is the source of the 26 T cell receptor beta chains below, sequenced in a study of blood T cells in healthy people across ages. Sample-barcoded 5' priming and a J-beta primer mix drove a second PCR of roughly 6 to 12 cycles. One entry per CDR3 protein, called by TCRdb with MiXCR from the 5' RACE reads. This table holds around 940,000 distinct CDR3 sequences, about 51% found once. The source material was blood. These receptors came from a woman in her fifties or sixties in good health.

This clonotype was observed a few times. The rearrangement joins TRBV4-1 to TRBJ2-3; TRBD2 aligns across 10 bases. The CDR3 consists of 15 residues. J gave up 7 bases and V 3 bases, and 7 bases lay outside the gene matches. Germline values: CDR1 MGHRA, CDR2 YSYEKL. The CDR3 bases are TGCGCCAGCAGCCAGGTGTCTAGCGGGAGTAATACGCAGTATTTT. It is translated as CASSQVSSGSNTQYF.

This clonotype came up many times. The chain couples TRBV4-2 to TRBJ2-5; TRBD2 matches 11 bases. Trimming took 2 bases from V and 5 from J; bases not matched to a gene: 4. Germline CDR1 LGHNA, CDR2 YNFKEQ. The CDR3 sequence is 15 residues long. The DNA of the CDR3 is TGTGCCAGCAGCCAATCCCTAGCGGGAGGTGAGACCCAGTACTTC. Translated: CASSQSLAGGETQYF.

The chain's CDR3 is CASRRKYREHYGYTF. The CDR3 bases are TGTGCCAGCAGACGAAAGTACAGGGAACACTATGGCTACACCTTC. The chain joins TRBV6-5 to TRBJ1-2; weak D call: TRBD1 (6 bases). V was cut by 6 bases and J by 3 bases, with 17 bases left in between. Germline V CDR1 and CDR2: MNHEY, SVGAGI. CDR3 length: 15 amino acids.

This clonotype has just a few counts. This chain links TRBV7-2 with TRBJ2-5; D might be TRBD1 or TRBD2, each matching 5 bases. The J call is doubtful: the DNA matches TRBJ2-7 better. This CDR3 region has 15 residues. Germline lookup yields CDR1 SGHTA and CDR2 FQGNSA. The CDR3 region is CASSLPGGSPYEQYF. In nucleotides, the CDR3 is TGTGCCAGCAGCCTACCTGGGGGATCCCCCTACGAGCAGTACTTC.

The rearrangement uses TRBV6-1 and TRBJ2-7, with D perhaps TRBD1 (6 bases). V dropped 2 bases and J dropped 1 base, with 15 bases sitting between them. Germline assignment: CDR1 MNHNS and CDR2 SASEGT. The CDR3 spans 16 residues. The CDR3 spells CASSERQEEFSYEQYF. In nucleotides, the CDR3 is TGTGCCAGCAGTGAAAGACAGGAGGAATTTTCCTACGAGCAGTACTTC.

As to this clonotype: A much larger clone differs by one base, so this may be a read error. This rearrangement joins TRBV29-1 to TRBJ2-1; D may be TRBD1 or TRBD2 (5 bases each). V was clipped by 6 bases and J by 10 bases, with 16 bases between them. CDR3 length equals 12 residues. Germline CDR1 SQVTM, CDR2 ANQGSEA. Written as DNA, the CDR3 is TGCAGCGTAAGTAGGATAGGGGAGGAGCAGTTCTTC. This gives the protein CSVSRIGEEQFF.

As to this clonotype: The DNA is left out, because the CDR3 cannot be placed on it with certainty; the CDR3 is given as TCRdb lists it. The rearrangement uses TRBV7-3 and TRBJ2-6. The CDR3 numbers 15 amino acids, ends counted. CDR1 and CDR2 from the germline V gene are SGHTA and FQGTGA. CDR3 region: CASSLWGSGANVPTF.

The chain has TRBV7-2 and TRBJ2-5, with TRBD1 matching 7 bases. The CDR3 is 14 amino acids. With V trimmed by 2 bases and J by 5 bases, 5 bases remained unmatched. CDR1 and CDR2 from the germline V gene are SGHTA and FQGNSA. The CDR3 loop is CASSLKGAWETQYF. The CDR3, as DNA: TGTGCCAGCAGCTTAAAGGGGGCGTGGGAGACCCAGTACTTC.

V is TRBV9 and J is TRBJ2-3; 15 positions agree with TRBD2. From germline, CDR1 is SGDLS and CDR2 YYNGEE. The length of the CDR3 is 17 residues. J gave up 3 bases and V 5 bases, and 7 bases lay outside the gene matches. CDR3 in amino acids: CASRPGLAGGRTDTQYF. The CDR3 DNA sequence: TGTGCCAGCAGGCCCGGACTAGCGGGAGGGAGGACAGATACGCAGTATTTT.

The chain combines TRBV6-5 with TRBJ2-3; 12 bases fit TRBD2. This CDR3 contains 15 residues. V dropped 0 bases and J dropped 7; count of bases not matched to a gene: 2. CDR1 is MNHEY, CDR2 SVGAGI, per germline. This CDR3 is CASSYSTSGSNTQYF. The CDR3 region has the DNA TGTGCCAGCAGTTACTCGACTAGCGGGAGTAATACGCAGTATTTT.

The chain joins TRBV7-6 to TRBJ2-1; perhaps D is TRBD1 or TRBD2 (7 bases each). Trimming pared 5 bases from V and 7 bases from J, leaving 24 bases between. Germline assignment: CDR1 SGHVS and CDR2 FNYEAQ. The CDR3 has 17 residues. CDR3 in amino acids: CASSQGVGREFRNEQFF. DNA for the CDR3: TGTGCCAGCAGCCAGGGGGTAGGGCGGGAGTTTAGGAATGAGCAGTTCTTC.

This chain connects TRBV21-1 to TRBJ2-7. TRBJ2-1 matches the DNA end more closely, so the J call is doubtful. TRBV21-1 constitutes a pseudogene. CDR3 size: 14 residues. The CDR3: CASSKGLPLNEQFF. The CDR3 DNA is TGTGCCAGCAGCAAAGGTCTACCATTGAATGAGCAGTTCTTC.

The table lists this clonotype with a few counts. This chain uses TRBV29-1 with TRBJ2-7; tentative D call: TRBD1 (5 bases). V was clipped by 7 bases and J by 0 bases, with 13 bases between them. Looked up from germline, CDR1 is SQVTM and CDR2 is ANQGSEA. The CDR3 sequence is 13 residues long. The CDR3 is CSAQGRSSYEQYF. The CDR3 DNA sequence: TGCAGCGCCCAGGGCCGAAGCTCCTACGAGCAGTACTTC.

This chain uses TRBV6-5 with TRBJ2-5; TRBD1 aligns across 11 bases. V was clipped by 6 bases and J by 2 bases; unmatched bases: 5. This CDR3 contains 15 residues. The germline V gene encodes CDR1 MNHEY and CDR2 SVGAGI. Here the CDR3 reads CASRGTGGRQETQYF. The CDR3 region has the DNA TGTGCCAGCAGGGGGACAGGGGGTAGGCAAGAGACCCAGTACTTC.

The CDR3 here is CASSSRQGYETQYF. CDR3 nucleotide sequence: TGCGCCAGCAGCTCCCGACAGGGATACGAGACCCAGTACTTC. The rearrangement joins TRBV4-1 to TRBJ2-5, with TRBD1 identical over 7 bases. This CDR3 contains 14 residues. V lost 5 bases and J lost 5; bases outside the gene matches: 8. Germline V lookup: CDR1 MGHRA, CDR2 YSYEKL.

This clonotype was detected once. The chain recombines TRBV5-1 with TRBJ2-1; 8 bases are a match to TRBD2. Losses at the gene ends were 2 bases for V and 4 bases for J; bases not matched to a gene: 5. Germline V gene sequence: CDR1 SGHRS, CDR2 YFSETQ. CDR3 size: 15 residues. CDR3 bases: TGCGCCAGCAGCTTTTTTAGCGGGGAGTACAATGAGCAGTTCTTC. Protein product: CASSFFSGEYNEQFF.

The V call is TRBV7-2, the J call TRBJ1-2; no firm D call. Germline assignment: CDR1 SGHTA and CDR2 FQGNSA. The CDR3 has 15 amino acids. Trimming stripped 3 bases from V and 0 bases from J, with 11 bases between. The CDR3 loop is CASSFAPQANYGYTF. CDR3 sequence (DNA): TGTGCCAGCAGCTTTGCTCCCCAAGCTAACTATGGCTACACCTTC.

The chain carries TRBV7-2 and TRBJ2-7; 7 nucleotides match TRBD2. The CDR3 is 15 amino acids. J lost 3 bases, V lost 1 base, and 6 bases had no gene match. CDR1 and CDR2 (germline): SGHTA, FQGNSA. CDR3 nucleotide sequence: TGTGCCAGCAGCTTAGTGGGGACTACGAGCTACGAGCAGTACTTC. This codes for CASSLVGTTSYEQYF.

This rearrangement joins TRBV20-1 to TRBJ2-1, with 9 bases aligning to TRBD2. The CDR3 sequence is 14 residues long. After removal of 3 bases from V and 3 bases from J, the junction contained 3 bases not matched to a gene. Germline CDR1 is DFQATT and CDR2 is SNEGSKA (reference sequence). The CDR3 reads CSASTSGYYNEQFF. The CDR3 nucleotides are TGCAGTGCTAGTACTAGCGGGTACTACAATGAGCAGTTCTTC.

This clonotype was counted only a few times. The chain couples TRBV4-3 to TRBJ2-5, with D perhaps matching TRBD2 (6 bases). The CDR3 length is 15 residues. V gave up 4 bases and J gave up 1 base, with 13 bases separating them. The germline gives CDR1 LGHNA, CDR2 YSLEER. CDR3 DNA sequence: TGCGCCAGCAGCCGTGAAGCGGGTCTCCAAGAGACCCAGTACTTC. This translates into CASSREAGLQETQYF.

The chain joins TRBV29-1 to TRBJ2-2, with 7 bases lining up with TRBD1. Germline V lookup: CDR1 SQVTM, CDR2 ANQGSEA. The CDR3 is 14 residues long. The V segment lost 7 bases and the J segment 3 bases; nucleotides outside the gene matches: 8. CDR3: CSARQGWDTGELFF. The CDR3 DNA reads TGCAGCGCTAGACAGGGATGGGACACCGGGGAGCTGTTTTTT.

V gene TRBV7-2 combines with J gene TRBJ1-1; D gene ambiguous. V was cut by 2 bases and J by 0 bases, with 7 bases left in between. The CDR3 extends over 14 amino acids. The germline V gene has CDR1 SGHTA and CDR2 FQGNSA. DNA for the CDR3: TGTGCCAGCAGCTTAATAGCAATGAACACTGAAGCTTTCTTT. Residues: CASSLIAMNTEAFF.

The genes are TRBV6-2 or TRBV6-3 and TRBJ1-2, with D possibly TRBD1 on 5 matching bases. Trimming took off 5 bases at V and 6 bases at J, with 13 bases between the two ends. Germline loops: CDR1 MNHEY, CDR2 SVGEGT. The CDR3 totals 13 residues. This CDR3 reads CASSVQVYHGYTF. As DNA, the CDR3 is TGTGCCAGCAGTGTACAGGTCTACCATGGCTACACCTTC.

The chain recombines TRBV7-8 with TRBJ2-2; D call uncertain. Germline V gene lookup returns CDR1 SGHVS and CDR2 FQNEAQ. V was cut by 4 bases and J by 4 bases, with 10 bases left in between. This CDR3 spans 14 amino acids. The CDR3 bases are TGTGCCAGCAGCTCAGGACGCTCCACCGGGGAGCTGTTTTTT. This codes for CASSSGRSTGELFF. The entire variable domain, with the rest obtained from reference TRBV7-8 and TRBJ2-2, is as follows: GAGVSQSPRYKVAKRGQDVALRCDPISGHVSLFWYQQALGQGPEFLTYFQNEAQLDKSGLPSDRFFAERPEGSVSTLKIQRTQQEDSAVYLCASSSGRSTGELFFGEGSRLTVL.

This clonotype was detected only a few times. The chain couples TRBV15 to TRBJ2-5; no definite D call. The CDR3 length is 14 residues. Per the germline V gene, CDR1 is LNHNV and CDR2 is YYDKDF (reference sequence). The V end was cut by 1 base, the J end by 2 bases, with 8 bases between. The CDR3: CATSRGAAQETQYF. For the CDR3, the DNA is TGTGCCACCAGCAGAGGAGCAGCACAAGAGACCCAGTACTTC.

The V gene is TRBV29-1, the J gene TRBJ2-2; 12 bases are shared with TRBD1. Germline CDR1 reads SQVTM; CDR2 reads ANQGSEA. The V segment lost 7 bases and the J segment 6 bases; nucleotides outside the gene matches: 21. The CDR3 has 19 residues. The CDR3 nucleotides are TGCAGCGCGGGTCCGTTCCGGGACAGGGGGCATAGCGGCGCCGGGGAGCTGTTTTTT. Translation: CSAGPFRDRGHSGAGELFF.